This T cell receptor beta chain emerged from a study of control samples from healthy donors and cancer patients. Sequenced by immunoSEQ multiplex PCR; TCRdb stores in-frame clones only, minus some. The sample consists of 400,000 to 500,000 clones, approximately 90% of them appearing once. V lost 7 bases to trimming and J lost 0 bases, with 12 bases between them. This CDR3 spans 14 amino acids. CDR1 LNHDA and CDR2 SQIVND come from the germline V gene (reference sequence). This chain links TRBV19 with TRBJ1-1; D might be TRBD1 (5 bases). This receptor was identified in a man between 35 and 55 years old with head and neck cancer. The sequenced sample consisted of PBMCs. CDR3 sequence: CASNAGRLNTEAFF. DNA of the CDR3: TGTGCCAGTAACGCGGGACGGTTGAACACTGAAGCTTTCTTT.